The 24 T cell receptor beta chains listed next were all sequenced from one sample in a study of blood T cells in healthy people across ages. Primers used in a second PCR of roughly 7 to 11 cycles were a sample-barcoded 5' primer and a J-beta primer mix. In TCRdb, the 5' RACE reads were re-called with MiXCR into one record per CDR3 protein. The profile shows around 1.5 million distinct CDR3 sequences, approximately 38% of them singletons. The material sequenced was blood. Every receptor here comes from a young woman in good health.

This clonotype was seen a handful of times. V is TRBV13 and J is TRBJ1-1; D is perhaps TRBD1 (6 bases). Germline lookup yields CDR1 PRHDT and CDR2 FYEKMQ (reference sequence). The CDR3 extends over 12 amino acids. Trimming pared 10 bases from V and 2 bases from J, leaving 11 bases between. Written as DNA, the CDR3 is TGTGCCACCAGGACAGTTAACACTGAAGCTTTCTTT. This gives the protein CATRTVNTEAFF.

Worth noting for this clonotype: Sequence at one end of the junction differs from germline and may be a read error. The CDR3 region is CASGWLETRYF. CDR3 nucleotide sequence: TGTGCCAGCGGTTGGTTGGAGACCCGGTACTTC. J is TRBJ2-5 and V is TRBV13; D ambiguous. The V gene's germline CDR1 is PRHDT and CDR2 FYEKMQ (reference sequence). CDR3 length: 11 amino acids.

The chain uses TRBV9 and TRBJ2-7, with TRBD1 matching 10 bases. The CDR3 is made up of 17 amino acids. From germline, CDR1 is SGDLS and CDR2 YYNGEE. Germline trimming cut 0 bases from V and 6 bases from J; bases unmatched to any gene: 12. The DNA for the CDR3 is TGTGCCAGCAGCGTAGCCCCCACGACAGGGGGCCTGGGCGAGCAGTACTTC. Protein sequence: CASSVAPTTGGLGEQYF.

The gene calls are TRBV6-1 and TRBJ2-7; D remains ambiguous. Per the germline V gene, CDR1 is MNHNS and CDR2 is SASEGT. Trimming removed 0 bases at V and 2 bases at J, with 5 bases between. The CDR3 is made up of 13 amino acids. This CDR3 is CASSEATTYEQYF. DNA for the CDR3: TGTGCCAGCAGTGAAGCTACCACCTACGAGCAGTACTTC.

This clonotype turned up a few times. J is TRBJ1-5 and V is TRBV6-1; 11 bases line up with TRBD1. V dropped 6 bases and J dropped 4; count of bases not matched to a gene: 8. The CDR3 has 16 residues. Germline V CDR1 and CDR2: MNHNS, SASEGT. The CDR3 bases are TGTGCCAGCAGCGTATTAGGACAGGGGGCAAATCAGCCCCAGCATTTT. It translates to CASSVLGQGANQPQHF.

The chain joins TRBV12-3 or TRBV12-4 to TRBJ2-7; unclear D gene. This CDR3 contains 13 residues. Trimming left V 1 base short and J 3 bases short, with 7 bases between. In DNA form, the CDR3 reads TGTGCCAGCAGTTTAGTACAGAACTACGAGCAGTACTTC. This sequence encodes CASSLVQNYEQYF.

V gene TRBV3-1 combines with J gene TRBJ2-2; a possible D gene is TRBD2 (5 bases). Trimming left V 4 bases short and J 5 bases short, with 17 bases between. Germline V lookup: CDR1 LGHDT, CDR2 YNNKEL (reference sequence). The length of the CDR3 is 16 residues. The CDR3 loop is CASSRRGYVDTGELFF. For the CDR3, the DNA is TGTGCCAGCAGCCGACGAGGGTACGTCGATACCGGGGAGCTGTTTTTT.

Only a few counts were recorded for this clonotype. The genes are TRBV20-1 and TRBJ2-5; D gene unclear. The J call may be in error: the DNA end matches TRBJ2-7 better. Germline assignment: CDR1 DFQATT and CDR2 SNEGSKA (reference sequence). The CDR3 totals 11 residues. CDR3 loop: CSALPEYEQYF. For the CDR3, the DNA is TGCAGTGCTTTACCCGAGTACGAGCAGTACTTC.

The chain has TRBV5-1 and TRBJ2-1; 9 nucleotides match TRBD2. V trimming: 1 base; J trimming: 2 bases; junction bases outside the gene matches: 4. Germline CDR1 is SGHRS and CDR2 is YFSETQ. CDR3 length: 16 amino acids. The CDR3 DNA is TGCGCCAGCAGCTTGCAGGCTAGCGGGGCCTACAATGAGCAGTTCTTC. Translated: CASSLQASGAYNEQFF.

The rearrangement uses TRBV4-1 and TRBJ2-3, with 9 bases aligning to TRBD2. Germline trimming cut 0 bases from V and 1 base from J; bases unmatched to any gene: 23. CDR1 MGHRA and CDR2 YSYEKL come from the germline V gene. There are 23 residues in the CDR3. The CDR3 reads CASSQDGTRRPEGGRVGTDTQYF. In DNA, the CDR3 is TGCGCCAGCAGCCAAGACGGTACCAGAAGGCCGGAGGGCGGGAGGGTAGGCACAGATACGCAGTATTTT.

The chain carries TRBV6-5 and TRBJ1-2, with 7 nucleotides matching TRBD1. Trimming at V came to 6 bases and at J to 5 bases, leaving 9 bases not matched to a gene. The CDR3 is made up of 14 amino acids. Per the germline V gene, CDR1 is MNHEY and CDR2 is SVGAGI. CDR3 sequence (DNA): TGTGCCAGCAGACCCGACAGGGAATTGTATGGCTACACCTTC. This gives the protein CASRPDRELYGYTF.

The gene calls are TRBV29-1 and TRBJ2-1; 8 nucleotides agree with TRBD1. Germline trimming cut 3 bases from V and 4 bases from J; bases unmatched to any gene: 11. CDR3 length equals 16 residues. Germline V CDR1 and CDR2: SQVTM, ANQGSEA. In DNA, the CDR3 is TGCAGCGTTGACTCCCCTACGGGACAGGTATACAATGAGCAGTTCTTC. Encoded protein: CSVDSPTGQVYNEQFF.

The table lists this clonotype with a few counts. The rearrangement joins TRBV5-5 to TRBJ2-3, with D unclear. Germline-derived CDR1 and CDR2 are SGHKS and YYEKEE (reference sequence). CDR3 length: 14 amino acids. V was clipped by 5 bases and J by 5 bases, with 15 bases between them. The CDR3 DNA reads TGTGCCAGCAGGATCTACGACCCGGGAGATACGCAGTATTTT. This codes for CASRIYDPGDTQYF.

V gene TRBV6-5 combines with J gene TRBJ2-5; 10 bases fit TRBD2. Germline V gene lookup returns CDR1 MNHEY and CDR2 SVGAGI. This CDR3 contains 16 residues. V trimming: 3 bases; J trimming: 2 bases; junction bases outside the gene matches: 6. In nucleotides, the CDR3 is TGTGCCAGCAGTTATACCCTAGCGGGGGTTCAAGAGACCCAGTACTTC. It codes for CASSYTLAGVQETQYF.

This clonotype appeared many times. The chain links TRBV20-1 to TRBJ2-4; D remains ambiguous. Germline assignment: CDR1 DFQATT and CDR2 SNEGSKA (reference sequence). Trimming removed 0 bases from V and 7 bases from J, with 4 bases in between. The CDR3 consists of 11 residues. The CDR3 coding sequence is TGCAGTGCTAGAGATATCAACATTCAGTACTTC. Translating gives CSARDINIQYF.

The CDR3 nucleotides read TGCAGTGCTACCCCGGGACAGGTTAACTATGGCTACACCTTC. Translating it yields CSATPGQVNYGYTF. This chain connects TRBV20-1 to TRBJ1-2; TRBD1 matches at 8 bases. The CDR3 is 14 residues long. The V gene end was trimmed by 4 bases and the J gene end by 1 base; junction bases not matched to a gene: 5. Germline-derived CDR1 and CDR2 are DFQATT and SNEGSKA (reference sequence).

In this sample, this clonotype turned up a few times. The chain uses TRBV5-8 and TRBJ2-5; D is unresolved. V shed 3 bases and J shed 3 bases, with 12 bases lying between them. Germline CDR1 SGHTS, CDR2 YDEGEE. The CDR3 runs to 14 residues. The CDR3 loop reads CASSSTYSKETQYF. The DNA for the CDR3 is TGTGCCAGCAGCTCAACCTACAGTAAAGAGACCCAGTACTTC.

A remark on this clonotype: At one of its ends the junction is not consistent with the germline gene, which may arise from a read error. J is TRBJ2-5 and V is TRBV12-5, with 7 nucleotides matching TRBD2. Per the germline V gene, CDR1 is LGHNT and CDR2 is FRNRAP. CDR3 length: 15 residues. CDR3 loop: CASGLVPSGGETQYF. The CDR3 coding sequence is TGTGCTAGTGGTTTGGTACCTTCGGGGGGAGAGACCCAGTATTTC.

The chain has TRBV5-1 and TRBJ2-7, with TRBD2 matching 12 bases. The length of the CDR3 is 17 residues. Trimming cost V 0 bases and J 1 base; bases outside gene matches: 5. Germline V gene sequence: CDR1 SGHRS, CDR2 YFSETQ. CDR3 loop: CASSLEPSGRVSYEQYF. CDR3 DNA: TGCGCCAGCAGCTTGGAGCCTAGCGGGAGGGTTTCCTACGAGCAGTACTTC.

This clonotype has a handful of counts. The rearrangement uses TRBV7-9 and TRBJ2-7; 9 bases line up with TRBD2. The J segment lost 3 bases and the V segment lost 1 base, leaving 10 bases of the junction unmatched. Looked up from germline, CDR1 is SEHNR and CDR2 is FQNEAQ (reference sequence). The CDR3 covers 17 residues. The CDR3 nucleotides are TGTGCCAGCAGCTTAGTGAGTCTAGCGGGATCTTACTACGAGCAGTACTTC. It codes for CASSLVSLAGSYYEQYF. Full variable domain (rest looked up from reference TRBV7-9 and TRBJ2-7): DTGVSQNPRHKITKRGQNVTFRCDPISEHNRLYWYRQTLGQGPEFLTYFQNEAQLEKSRLLSDRFSAERPKGSFSTLEIQRTEQGDSAMYLCASSLVSLAGSYYEQYFGPGTRLTVT.

This clonotype was detected only a few times. The chain carries TRBV20-1 and TRBJ1-2; TRBD1 matches at 10 bases. Germline V gene sequence: CDR1 DFQATT, CDR2 SNEGSKA (reference sequence). The CDR3 runs 16 residues. With 6 bases clipped from V and 4 bases from J, the junction kept 14 bases outside the gene matches. Written as DNA, the CDR3 is TGCAGTGCGTCTCGGGACAGGGGTACTACGGGCTATGGCTACACCTTC. It yields the protein CSASRDRGTTGYGYTF.

V and J are TRBV7-2 and TRBJ1-2; 7 bases map to TRBD1. The V segment lost 5 bases and the J segment 5 bases; nucleotides outside the gene matches: 11. The CDR3 has 15 residues. Germline V gives CDR1 SGHTA, CDR2 FQGNSA. The CDR3 loop is CASSDRQGGNYGYTF. CDR3 nucleotide sequence: TGTGCCAGCAGCGACCGACAGGGTGGCAATTATGGCTACACCTTC.

A few counts support this clonotype. V is TRBV21-1 and J is TRBJ2-3; the table names TRBD2, a call not compared with the DNA. TRBV21-1 is listed as a pseudogene. This CDR3 is built from 18 residues. The CDR3 loop is CASSKGGGLAGEVDTQYF. The CDR3 bases are TGTGCCAGCAGCAAAGGAGGGGGACTAGCGGGGGAGGTAGATACGCAGTATTTT.

The chain couples TRBV6-5 to TRBJ1-2, with D maybe TRBD1 (6 bases). V was shortened by 8 bases and J by 4 bases, with 17 bases between the two germline ends. Per germline, CDR1 MNHEY and CDR2 SVGAGI. The CDR3 runs 14 residues. The CDR3 DNA sequence: TGTGCCAGCCGCCCTGGGGGGCAGCTCTATGGCTACACCTTC. Translated, it gives CASRPGGQLYGYTF.